This TCR beta chain is from a study of T cell responses to AZD1222 COVID-19 vaccine. Study-level background: Second doses at about 4 or about 12 weeks were pooled.

The protocol was immunoSEQ multiplex PCR, while the TCRdb copy is restricted to in-frame clones and leaves out a portion. The sample shows about 160,000 clones, 85% to 90% of them seen only once. With 5 bases removed from V and 5 bases from J, the gap between germline ends came to 12 bases. Looked up from germline, CDR1 is SGHTA and CDR2 is FQGTGA. The CDR3 is 14 residues long. This sequence was found in an adult in good health. Material: peripheral blood, obtained on day 0 of AZD1222 vaccination. This chain connects TRBV7-3 to TRBJ2-2, with D unclear. In DNA, the CDR3 is TGTGCCAGCAGCGATCGGTTGGGTACCGGGGAGCTGTTTTTT. Translated: CASSDRLGTGELFF. The variable domain in full, with the rest retrieved from reference TRBV7-3 and TRBJ2-2, is GAGVSQTPSNKVTEKGKYVELRCDPISGHTALYWYRQSLGQGPEFLIYFQGTGAADDSGLPNDRFFAVRPEGSVSTLKIQRTERGDSAVYLCASSDRLGTGELFFGEGSRLTVL.